This is a list of T cell receptor beta chains from one sample in a study of T cells after yellow fever vaccination. One entry per CDR3 protein, called by TCRdb with MiXCR from the 5' RACE reads. The data show roughly 150,000 distinct CDR3 sequences, 6.6% seen once. The specimen was CD4+ T cells sorted from PBMCs, collected 10 days after the yellow fever booster vaccination. Receptor source: a man under 40 who received the YFV17D yellow fever vaccine. The CDR3 runs from the conserved cysteine through the conserved F or W. A D gene is named only where the DNA matches it firmly. Clone sizes are given selectively: once, few, many, or a class where the clone is expanded.

j_call v_call clone_size d_call cdr3_nt cdr3_aa
TRBJ2-6 TRBV4-2 NA TRBD2 TGTGCCAGCAGCCAGGGGCGGCTAGCGGGATGGGGGGCCAACGTCCTGACTTTC CASSQGRLAGWGANVLTF
TRBJ2-2 TRBV5-4 many NA TGTGCCAGCAGCTTGGTGTCCGGGGAGCTGTTTTTT CASSLVSGELFF
TRBJ1-1 TRBV6-6 many NA TGTGCCAGCAGTTACGATAGGATCGGCACTGAAGCTTTCTTT CASSYDRIGTEAFF
TRBJ1-2 TRBV12-5 many NA TGTGCTAGTGGCAGGGACGGACGCCTTGGCTACACCTTC CASGRDGRLGYTF
TRBJ2-4 TRBV12-3/TRBV12-4 many NA TGTGCCAGCAGTTTAGCACCCAAAAACATTCAGTACTTC CASSLAPKNIQYF
TRBJ1-2 TRBV23-1 many NA TGCGCCAGCAGTCAATCGACGGGCAGGGGAGCCCAACCTTACTATGGCTACACCTTC CASSQSTGRGAQPYYGYTF
TRBJ2-7 TRBV5-4 many NA TGTGCCAGCAGCTCGGACCCTATACGAGGGCAGTACTTC CASSSDPIRGQYF
TRBJ2-1 TRBV7-9 many NA TGTGCCAGCAGCTTAGAGAGATTCTCCTACAATGAGCAGTTCTTC CASSLERFSYNEQFF
TRBJ2-4 TRBV7-2 NA TRBD1 TGTGCCAGCAGCACCACCGGGACAGCTTCGAACATTCAGTACTTC CASSTTGTASNIQYF
TRBJ2-7 TRBV12-3/TRBV12-4 NA TRBD1 TGTGCCAGCAGTCACGGGACAGGGCCGCTCTACGAGCAGTACTTC CASSHGTGPLYEQYF
TRBJ1-2 TRBV18 NA TRBD1 TGTGCCAGCTCACCAGATGGGACAGGGGGCTGGTATGGCTACACCTTC CASSPDGTGGWYGYTF
TRBJ1-2 TRBV19 many TRBD1 TGTGCCAGTAGTTTCGAACAGGGGGCGGAAGGCTACACCTTC CASSFEQGAEGYTF
TRBJ2-1 TRBV11-2 many NA TGTGCCAGCACCCACCACAATGAGCAGTTCTTC CASTHHNEQFF
TRBJ2-1 TRBV7-6 many TRBD2 TGTGCCAGCAGCTTAGTTGGCGGGAGGATCTTCAATGAGCAGTTCTTC CASSLVGGRIFNEQFF
TRBJ2-5 TRBV29-1 many NA TGCAGCGTTGTAGGAGGATTATCGGGAGAGACCCAGTACTTC CSVVGGLSGETQYF
TRBJ2-1 TRBV20-1 many TRBD2 TGCAGTGCGGAGCGGGAGTACGATGAGCAGTTCTTC CSAEREYDEQFF
TRBJ2-1 TRBV20-1 many NA TGCAGTGCTAGCCGGTTTAGCGGATACAATGAGCAGTTCTTC CSASRFSGYNEQFF
TRBJ2-3 TRBV12-5 many TRBD2 TGTGCTAGTGGTTTGGTACGGGGTCGGGAGGTCACAGATACGCAGTATTTT CASGLVRGREVTDTQYF
TRBJ1-5 TRBV6-2/TRBV6-3 NA NA TGTGCCAGCAGTATACAAGGAAGCAATCAGCCCCAGCATTTT CASSIQGSNQPQHF
TRBJ1-1 TRBV7-6 many NA TGTGCCAGCAGCCAAATGGGGGTGACGGTGAACACTGAAGCTTTCTTT CASSQMGVTVNTEAFF
TRBJ2-5 TRBV7-7 many TRBD2 TGTGCCAGCAGCTTGAGGCGGGAGGGAATTGGAGAGACCCAGTACTTC CASSLRREGIGETQYF
TRBJ2-2 TRBV6-2/TRBV6-3 many TRBD2 TGTGCCAGCAGGAGACTAGCGGGAGTGGGGGAGCTGTTTTTT CASRRLAGVGELFF
TRBJ2-3 TRBV7-2 many NA TGTGCCAGCAGCCCCGGGGGTTACGAAGATACGCAGTATTTT CASSPGGYEDTQYF
TRBJ1-1 TRBV6-1 few TRBD1 TGTGCCAGCAGTGCGAGACCGACAGGGGGTGAAGCTTTCTTT CASSARPTGGEAFF
TRBJ2-3 TRBV19 many NA TGTGCCAGTAGTATTGGACGGGCGTCTTGGGATACGCAGTATTTT CASSIGRASWDTQYF
TRBJ2-7 TRBV28 NA NA TGTGCCAGCAGTTCAGGGGCTCGCGAGCAGTACTTC CASSSGAREQYF
TRBJ2-3 TRBV6-2/TRBV6-3 many TRBD1 TGTGCCAGCACCATAACCGGGACAGGGAGAAGAGATACGCAGTATTTT CASTITGTGRRDTQYF
TRBJ2-5 TRBV3-1 many TRBD2 TGTGCCAGCAGCCCACGCGAGACTAGCGCGGGAGTAGAGACCCAGTACTTC CASSPRETSAGVETQYF
TRBJ2-3 TRBV5-4 NA TRBD1 TGTGCCAGCAGCTGGACAGGGACCACAGATACGCAGTATTTT CASSWTGTTDTQYF
TRBJ2-3 TRBV4-3 many NA TGCGCCAGCAGAGGGGCGGGGCGGGATACGCAGTATTTT CASRGAGRDTQYF
TRBJ2-1 TRBV12-3/TRBV12-4 many TRBD1 TGTGCCAGCAGTCCGGGACAGAGTACAATTGAGCAGTTCTTC CASSPGQSTIEQFF
TRBJ1-2 TRBV7-2 few NA TGTGCCAGCAGCTTAGCGCAATATGGCTACACCTTC CASSLAQYGYTF
TRBJ1-2 TRBV14 many NA TGTGCCAGCAGCGAACAGGTTCTGAGTTGGTACACCTTC CASSEQVLSWYTF
TRBJ2-4 TRBV29-1 many NA TGCAGCGCCGTACAGGGTACCAAAAACATTCAGTACTTC CSAVQGTKNIQYF
TRBJ2-6 TRBV6-2/TRBV6-3 NA NA TGTGCCAGCAGTACAGGGAGAAGCTCTGGGGCCAACGTCCTGACTTTC CASSTGRSSGANVLTF
TRBJ1-6 TRBV4-3 NA NA TGCGCCAGCAGCCAAGATGTTGGGAGGAATTCACCCCTCCACTTT CASSQDVGRNSPLHF
TRBJ2-4 TRBV18 many TRBD1 TGTGCCAGCTCACCCACCGGGACAGGGTGGAACATTCAGTACTTC CASSPTGTGWNIQYF
TRBJ2-2 TRBV6-5 many TRBD1 TGTGCCAGCAGTTACACGGGACAGGTTCCCGGGGAGCTGTTTTTT CASSYTGQVPGELFF
TRBJ1-1 TRBV28 few NA TGTGCCAGCAGTTTGAGTTTACAATTGAACACTGAAGCTTTCTTT CASSLSLQLNTEAFF
TRBJ2-1 TRBV7-2 many TRBD2 TGTGCCAGCAGCCCCACGAGGGGACTAGCGGGAGGCTACAATGAGCAGTTCTTC CASSPTRGLAGGYNEQFF
TRBJ1-1 TRBV11-1 many TRBD1 TGTGCCAGCAGCCCCAGGTACCAAGAGGGACAGGGTATTACTGAAGCTTTCTTT CASSPRYQEGQGITEAFF
TRBJ2-7 TRBV5-4 many TRBD1 TGTGCCAGCAGCCTCACCGGGACAGGGCACTACGAGCAGTACTTC CASSLTGTGHYEQYF
TRBJ2-1 TRBV20-1 many NA TGCAGTGCTGCACGACAGGGAGGGGAGCAGTTCTTC CSAARQGGEQFF
TRBJ1-2 TRBV20-1 many NA TGCAGTGCTAGAATCTCGTGGTTCTATGGCTACACCTTC CSARISWFYGYTF
TRBJ1-2 TRBV4-2 few TRBD1 TGTGCCAGCAGCCAAGATCACAGGGGGGATTATGGCTACACCTTC CASSQDHRGDYGYTF
TRBJ2-1 TRBV15 few NA TGTGCCACCAGCAGAGATACGAGGACCTTCGCCTACAATGAGCAGTTCTTC CATSRDTRTFAYNEQFF
TRBJ2-2 TRBV12-3/TRBV12-4 many NA TGTGCCAGCAGTTCTTGGACGGGTACCGCCGGGGAGCTGTTTTTT CASSSWTGTAGELFF
TRBJ2-3 TRBV5-1 few NA TGCGCCAGCAGCTTTAGCTGGTTCGCAGATACGCAGTATTTT CASSFSWFADTQYF
TRBJ2-1 TRBV5-1 many TRBD2 TGCGCCAGCAGCAGCACTAGCGTTATCTACAATGAGCAGTTCTTC CASSSTSVIYNEQFF
TRBJ2-7 TRBV18 many NA TGTGCCAGCTCACCACCGGGCAGGGCCTCGTACGAGCAGTACTTC CASSPPGRASYEQYF
TRBJ2-7 TRBV12-3/TRBV12-4 many NA TGTGCCAGCAGTTTCCAGGCCTCCTACGAGCAGTACTTC CASSFQASYEQYF
TRBJ1-6 TRBV14 many NA TGTGCCAGCAGCCAAGGGACTGCTAATTCACCCCTCCACTTT CASSQGTANSPLHF
TRBJ2-7 TRBV21-1 many NA TGTGCCAGCAGCAAAGAGGCTAGCGGGAGAGCCCCTATGGGCGAGCAGTACTTC CASSKEASGRAPMGEQYF
TRBJ2-7 TRBV3-1 many TRBD1 TGTGCCAGCAGGGGGACAGGTAGAGAGCAGTACTTC CASRGTGREQYF
TRBJ2-7 TRBV7-9 NA TRBD2 TGTGCCAGCAGCTCAAACGTAGCGGGAGAGCGCTACGAGCAGTACTTC CASSSNVAGERYEQYF
TRBJ2-7 TRBV7-2 many NA TGTGCCAGCAGGCCCACGGGACAATACTACGAGCAGTACTTC CASRPTGQYYEQYF
TRBJ2-7 TRBV7-2 many NA TGTGCCAGCAGCCCCGGACAAGGGGGGATCTCCTACGAGCAGTACTTC CASSPGQGGISYEQYF
TRBJ1-1 TRBV29-1 many NA TGCAGCGTGGCGGGTGGGAACACTGAAGCTTTCTTT CSVAGGNTEAFF
TRBJ2-3 TRBV29-1 many TRBD2 TGCAGCGTTGAGGGGAAGCGGGAGGGCCCAGATACGCAGTATTTT CSVEGKREGPDTQYF